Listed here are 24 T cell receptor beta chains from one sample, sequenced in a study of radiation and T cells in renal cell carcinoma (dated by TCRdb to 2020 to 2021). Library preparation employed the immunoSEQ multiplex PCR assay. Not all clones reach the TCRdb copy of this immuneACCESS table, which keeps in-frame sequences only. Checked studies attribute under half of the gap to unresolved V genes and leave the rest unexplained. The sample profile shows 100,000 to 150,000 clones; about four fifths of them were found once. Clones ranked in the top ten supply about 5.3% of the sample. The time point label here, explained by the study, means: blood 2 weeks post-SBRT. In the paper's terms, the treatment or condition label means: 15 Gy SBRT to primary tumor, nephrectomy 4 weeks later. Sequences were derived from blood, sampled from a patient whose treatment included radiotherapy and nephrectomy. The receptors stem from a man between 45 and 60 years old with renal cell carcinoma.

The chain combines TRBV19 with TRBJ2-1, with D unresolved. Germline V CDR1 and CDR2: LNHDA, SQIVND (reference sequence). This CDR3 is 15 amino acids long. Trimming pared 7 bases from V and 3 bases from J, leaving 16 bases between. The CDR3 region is CASTETPVNYNEQFF. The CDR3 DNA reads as TGTGCCAGTACCGAGACACCCGTTAACTACAATGAGCAGTTCTTC.

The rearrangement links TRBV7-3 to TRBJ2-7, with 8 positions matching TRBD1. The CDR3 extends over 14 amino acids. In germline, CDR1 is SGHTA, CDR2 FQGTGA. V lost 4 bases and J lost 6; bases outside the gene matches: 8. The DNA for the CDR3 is TGTGCCAGCAGCTCCCAATCAGGGGGCTCCGAGCAGTACTTC. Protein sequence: CASSSQSGGSEQYF.

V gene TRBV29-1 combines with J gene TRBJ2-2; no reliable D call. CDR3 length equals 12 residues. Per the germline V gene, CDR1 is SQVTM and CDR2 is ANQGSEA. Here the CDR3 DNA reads TGCAACGTAGGGCAGAACACCGGGGAGCTGTTTTTT. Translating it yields CNVGQNTGELFF.

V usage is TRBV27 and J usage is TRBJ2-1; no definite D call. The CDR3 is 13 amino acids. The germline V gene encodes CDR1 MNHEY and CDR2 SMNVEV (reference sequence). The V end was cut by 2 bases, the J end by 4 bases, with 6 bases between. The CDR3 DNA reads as TGTGCCAGCAGTTTAGGGCTGTACAATGAGCAGTTCTTC. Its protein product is CASSLGLYNEQFF.

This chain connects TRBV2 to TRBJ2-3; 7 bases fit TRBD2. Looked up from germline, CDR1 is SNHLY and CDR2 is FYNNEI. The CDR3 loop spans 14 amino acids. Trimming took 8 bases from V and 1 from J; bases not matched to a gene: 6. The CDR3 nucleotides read TGTGCCAGCGGGGGGGGTAGCCGCACAGATACGCAGTATTTT. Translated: CASGGGSRTDTQYF.

This chain's CDR3 is CASAPSQNQPQHF. The CDR3 nucleotides are TGTGCCAGCGCCCCAAGTCAAAATCAGCCCCAGCATTTT. The chain is built from TRBV7-6 and TRBJ1-5; D unresolved. This CDR3 is 13 amino acids long. The ends were cut back, 8 bases at V and 4 bases at J, with 12 bases in the middle. CDR1 and CDR2 from the germline V gene are SGHVS and FNYEAQ.

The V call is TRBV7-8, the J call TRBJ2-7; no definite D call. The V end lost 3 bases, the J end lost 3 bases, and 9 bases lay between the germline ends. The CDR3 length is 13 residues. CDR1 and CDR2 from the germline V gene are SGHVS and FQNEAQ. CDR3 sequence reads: CASSFNLDYEQYF. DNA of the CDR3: TGTGCCAGCAGCTTCAACCTGGACTACGAGCAGTACTTC.

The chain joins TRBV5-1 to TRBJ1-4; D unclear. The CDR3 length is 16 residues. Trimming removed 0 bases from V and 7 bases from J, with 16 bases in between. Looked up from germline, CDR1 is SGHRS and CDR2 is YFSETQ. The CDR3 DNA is TGCGCCAGCAGCTTGGCGGGGAGGGTGAGAAGTGAAAAACTGTTTTTT. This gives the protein CASSLAGRVRSEKLFF.

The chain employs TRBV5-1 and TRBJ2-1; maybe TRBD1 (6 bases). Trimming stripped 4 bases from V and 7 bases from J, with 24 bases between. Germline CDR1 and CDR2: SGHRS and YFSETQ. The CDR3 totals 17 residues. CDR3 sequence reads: CASSAGRGGGRRNEQFF. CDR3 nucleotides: TGCGCCAGCAGCGCAGGAAGAGGGGGTGGTAGACGGAATGAGCAGTTCTTC.

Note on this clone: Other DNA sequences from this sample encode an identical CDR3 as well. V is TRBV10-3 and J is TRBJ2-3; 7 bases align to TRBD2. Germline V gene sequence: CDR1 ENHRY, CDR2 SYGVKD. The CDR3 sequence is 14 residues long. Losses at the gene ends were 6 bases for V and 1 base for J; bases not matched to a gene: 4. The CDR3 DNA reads TGTGCCATCAGCGCGGGAGCTGGCACAGATACGCAGTATTTT. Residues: CAISAGAGTDTQYF.

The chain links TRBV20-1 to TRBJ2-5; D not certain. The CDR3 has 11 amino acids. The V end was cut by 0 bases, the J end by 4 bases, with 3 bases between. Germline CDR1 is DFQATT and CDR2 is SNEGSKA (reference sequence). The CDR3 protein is CSARDRETQYF. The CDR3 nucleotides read TGCAGTGCTAGAGATCGAGAGACCCAGTACTTC.

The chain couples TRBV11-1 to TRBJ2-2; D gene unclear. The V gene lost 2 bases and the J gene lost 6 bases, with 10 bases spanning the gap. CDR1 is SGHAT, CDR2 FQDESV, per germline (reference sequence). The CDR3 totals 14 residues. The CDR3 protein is CASSLLSGAGELFF. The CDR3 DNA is TGTGCCAGCAGCTTATTATCTGGGGCCGGGGAGCTGTTTTTT.

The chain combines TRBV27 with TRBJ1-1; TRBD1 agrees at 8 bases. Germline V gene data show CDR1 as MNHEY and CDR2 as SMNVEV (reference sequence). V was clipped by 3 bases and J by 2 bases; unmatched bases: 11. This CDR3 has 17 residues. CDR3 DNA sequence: TGTGCCAGCAGTTTGATCCCCCAGGGGGCGTTAAACACTGAAGCTTTCTTT. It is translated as CASSLIPQGALNTEAFF.

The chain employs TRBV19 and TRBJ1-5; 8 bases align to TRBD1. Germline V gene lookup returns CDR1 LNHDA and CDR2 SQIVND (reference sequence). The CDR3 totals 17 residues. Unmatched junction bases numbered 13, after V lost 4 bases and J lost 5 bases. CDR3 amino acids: CASSTPDRGEFDQPQHF. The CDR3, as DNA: TGTGCCAGTAGTACCCCCGACAGGGGAGAATTTGATCAGCCCCAGCATTTT. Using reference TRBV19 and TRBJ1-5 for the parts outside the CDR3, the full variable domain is DGGITQSPKYLFRKEGQNVTLSCEQNLNHDAMYWYRQDPGQGLRLIYYSQIVNDFQKGDIAEGYSVSREKKESFPLTVTSAQKNPTAFYLCASSTPDRGEFDQPQHFGDGTRLSIL.

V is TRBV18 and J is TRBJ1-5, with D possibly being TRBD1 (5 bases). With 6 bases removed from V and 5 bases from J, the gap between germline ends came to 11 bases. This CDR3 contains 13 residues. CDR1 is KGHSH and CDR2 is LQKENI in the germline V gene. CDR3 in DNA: TGTGCCAGCTCGCCCACAGGAGATCAGCCCCAGCATTTT. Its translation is CASSPTGDQPQHF.

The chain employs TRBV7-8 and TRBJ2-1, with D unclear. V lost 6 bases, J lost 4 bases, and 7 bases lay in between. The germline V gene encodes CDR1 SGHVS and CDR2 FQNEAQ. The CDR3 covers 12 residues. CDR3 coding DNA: TGTGCCAGCAGACGACTGTACAATGAGCAGTTCTTC. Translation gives CASRRLYNEQFF.

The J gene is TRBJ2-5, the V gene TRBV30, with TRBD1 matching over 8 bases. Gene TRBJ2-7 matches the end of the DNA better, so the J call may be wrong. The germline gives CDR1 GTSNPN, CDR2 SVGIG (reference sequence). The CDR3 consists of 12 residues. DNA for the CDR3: TGTGCCTGGCAGGACAGGGCCTACGAGCAGTACTTC. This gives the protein CAWQDRAYEQYF.

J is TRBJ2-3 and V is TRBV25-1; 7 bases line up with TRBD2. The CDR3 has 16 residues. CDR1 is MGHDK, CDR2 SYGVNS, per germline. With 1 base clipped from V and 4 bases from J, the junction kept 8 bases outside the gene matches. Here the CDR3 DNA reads TGTGCCAGCAGTGAATTGAGCGGGCGGGGGTCAGATACGCAGTATTTT. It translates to CASSELSGRGSDTQYF.

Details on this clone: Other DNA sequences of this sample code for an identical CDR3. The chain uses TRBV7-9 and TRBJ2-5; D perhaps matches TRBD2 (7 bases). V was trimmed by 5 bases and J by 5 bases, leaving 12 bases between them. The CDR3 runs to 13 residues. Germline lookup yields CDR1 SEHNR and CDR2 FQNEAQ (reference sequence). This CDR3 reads CASSPGGPETQYF. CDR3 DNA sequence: TGTGCCAGCAGCCCCGGGGGGCCGGAGACCCAGTACTTC.

Here the CDR3 reads CATDQEGRTRETQYF. The CDR3 coding sequence is TGTGCCACCGATCAAGAGGGACGGACGAGGGAGACCCAGTACTTC. V gene TRBV15 combines with J gene TRBJ2-5; D tentatively reads TRBD1 or TRBD2 (5 bases each). In germline, CDR1 is LNHNV, CDR2 YYDKDF (reference sequence). Trimming took off 8 bases at V and 5 bases at J, with 21 bases between the two ends. The CDR3 has 15 residues. The full variable domain, completed using reference TRBV15 and TRBJ2-5, is DAMVIQNPRYQVTQFGKPVTLSCSQTLNHNVMYWYQQKSSQAPKLLFHYYDKDFNNEADTPDNFQSRRPNTSFCFLDIRSPGLGDTAMYLCATDQEGRTRETQYFGPGTRLLVL.

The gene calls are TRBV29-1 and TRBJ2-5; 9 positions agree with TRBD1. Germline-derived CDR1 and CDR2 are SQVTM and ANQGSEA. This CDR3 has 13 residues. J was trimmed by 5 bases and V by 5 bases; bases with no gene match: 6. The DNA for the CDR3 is TGCAGCGTTCCCCTTGGACAGGGGGAGACCCAGTACTTC. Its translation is CSVPLGQGETQYF.

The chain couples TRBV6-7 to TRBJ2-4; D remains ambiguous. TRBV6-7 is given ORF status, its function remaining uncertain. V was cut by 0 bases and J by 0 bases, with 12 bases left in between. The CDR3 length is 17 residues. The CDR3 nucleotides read TGTGCCAGCAGTTACTCCGGCCCCCCCTTAGCCAAAAACATTCAGTACTTC. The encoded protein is CASSYSGPPLAKNIQYF.

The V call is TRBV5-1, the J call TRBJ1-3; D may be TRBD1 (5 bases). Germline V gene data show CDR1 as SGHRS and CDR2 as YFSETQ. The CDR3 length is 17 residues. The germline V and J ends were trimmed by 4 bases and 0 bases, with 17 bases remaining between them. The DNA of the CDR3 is TGCGCCAGCAGCCTGGGGACCGCGCATTTCTCTGGAAACACCATATATTTT. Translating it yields CASSLGTAHFSGNTIYF.

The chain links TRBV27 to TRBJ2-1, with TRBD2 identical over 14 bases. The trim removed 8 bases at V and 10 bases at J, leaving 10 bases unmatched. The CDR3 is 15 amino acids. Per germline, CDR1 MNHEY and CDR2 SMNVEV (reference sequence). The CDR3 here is CASSHGTSGSGEQFF. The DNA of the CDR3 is TGTGCCAGCTCACACGGGACTAGCGGGAGTGGGGAGCAGTTCTTC.